This TCR beta chain is drawn from a study of shared T cell receptors in the human thymus. Assay: immunoSEQ multiplex PCR; the TCRdb copy retains only in-frame clones and omits some. The top ten hold more than 0.01% of the sample, which has approximately 580,000 clones, approximately 80% seen once. The CDR3 totals 17 residues. Germline values: CDR1 SGHRS, CDR2 YFSETQ. Trimming took 1 base from V and 5 from J; bases not matched to a gene: 10. These data were also filed under a second study, of human thymus T cells.

This sequence joins TRBV5-1 and TRBJ2-5; 11 bases agree with TRBD2. This receptor was taken from a boy younger than two with a congenital heart defect. Sequencing was carried out using thymocytes. The CDR3 sequence: CASSLPTSGRGRETQYF. The CDR3 DNA sequence: TGCGCCAGCAGCTTGCCCACTAGCGGGAGAGGTAGGGAGACCCAGTACTTC. Looking up the rest from reference TRBV5-1 and TRBJ2-5 gives the full variable domain: KAGVTQTPRYLIKTRGQQVTLSCSPISGHRSVSWYQQTPGQGLQFLFEYFSETQRNKGNFPGRFSGRQFSNSRSEMNVSTLELGDSALYLCASSLPTSGRGRETQYFGPGTRLLVL.